This T cell receptor beta chain was captured in a study of T cells after yellow fever vaccination (dated by TCRdb to the late 2010s). About the full investigation: The SMART-Seq v4 Ultra Low Input RNA kit was used to prepare libraries from fractions with low cell numbers. Bulk TCR alpha and beta repertoires were sequenced longitudinally to track T-cell clones before and after primary and booster YFV17D yellow fever vaccination. Two healthy male donors, one aged 18 to 30 and one aged 30 to 40 years, made up the cohort. Bulk PBMC replicates and cell subsets were isolated from blood drawn at multiple timepoints before and after both primary and secondary immunization. On the study overall, not on this receptor specifically: Only two donors were included in the study, so the extent to which the findings can be generalized is limited. A small share of clonotypes was detected in both CD4 and CD8 compartments, with the overlap likely arising from convergent recombination. Computational filtering was needed because FACS-sorted repertoires could contain abundant contaminating clonotypes from the bulk population. Most clones expanded after primary vaccination were re-detected after the booster (about 96% of CD4 and more than 70% of CD8), suggesting broad memory maintenance. The secondary T-cell response was found to be weaker but faster than the primary response, with a peak reached on day 5 rather than on day 15.

TCR cDNA was synthesized by 5'RACE template switching, which introduced a universal primer site and unique molecular identifiers. Priming of cDNA synthesis was performed from both the TCR alpha and TCR beta constant segments. Two PCR steps were used to amplify libraries, with sample barcodes and sequencing adapters being added in the second step. Sequencing of libraries was performed on Illumina HiSeq 2500 (2x100 bp) or NovaSeq (2x150 bp). Per the original workflow: MIGEC handled demultiplexing of reads and collapsing into UMI consensus sequences, while MiXCR performed V(D)J alignment. Vaccine-responding clonotypes were defined with edgeR using replicate PBMC samples, requiring FDR below 0.01 and a log2 fold change above 5 up to day 15. Each bulk clonotype was labeled CD4 or CD8 based on which sequenced repertoire, CD4 or CD8, contained the clonotype at higher abundance. TCRdb reworked the public reads: Q25 trimming with fastp, MiXCR clone assembly, productive beta chains retained. Each CDR3 protein gets just one entry, which takes the most common genes and DNA from the rows behind it. The authors' filters were not applied to this entry. The sample profile shows 250,000 or so distinct CDR3 sequences; 6.9% of them were found once. The top ten clones comprise roughly 0.86% of the sample.

The CDR3, from cysteine to phenylalanine, totals 14 residues. Only the CDR3 DNA stays, 42 bases, in frame from base 1. CDR1 and CDR2, per the germline V gene, are SGHVS and FQNEAQ. V has 6 bases trimmed and J has 4 bases trimmed; junction bases matching no gene number 8. Sample treatment or condition, as interpreted from the label and publication: live attenuated yellow fever vaccine strain. PBMCs were isolated from peripheral blood using a standard Ficoll-Paque protocol. Dynabeads CD4 and CD8 positive selection kits were used to isolate CD4 and CD8 T-cell fractions. TriZol was used to extract RNA from bulk PBMCs, from CD4 and CD8 fractions, and from dextramer-positive and dextramer-negative fractions. Details on this clonotype: No cognate antigen has been identified for it. Base qualities are missing; no much larger clone stands one base away.

The source was CD4+ T cells sorted from PBMCs, collected 15 days after the yellow fever booster vaccination. The origin of this receptor is a man aged 25-40 years who received the YFV17D yellow fever vaccine. Rearrangement joined TRBV7-8 to TRBJ2-7, with 8 central nucleotides matching TRBD1. The DNA is TGTGCCAGCAGTTACAATACAGGGGGATACGAGCAGTACTTC. The resulting protein is CASSYNTGGYEQYF.